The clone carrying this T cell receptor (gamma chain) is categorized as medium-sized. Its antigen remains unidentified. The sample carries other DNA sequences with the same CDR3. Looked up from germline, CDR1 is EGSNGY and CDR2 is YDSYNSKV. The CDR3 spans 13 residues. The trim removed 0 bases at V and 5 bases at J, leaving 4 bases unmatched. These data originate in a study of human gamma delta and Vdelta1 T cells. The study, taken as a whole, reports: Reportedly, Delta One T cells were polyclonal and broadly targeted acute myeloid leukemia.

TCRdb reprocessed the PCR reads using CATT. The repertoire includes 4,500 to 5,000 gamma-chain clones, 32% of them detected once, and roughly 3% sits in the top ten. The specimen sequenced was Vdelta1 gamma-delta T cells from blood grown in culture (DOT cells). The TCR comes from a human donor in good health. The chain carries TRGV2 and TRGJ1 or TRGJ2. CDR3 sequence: CATWDGPHYKKLF. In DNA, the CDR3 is TGTGCCACCTGGGACGGGCCACATTATAAGAAACTCTTT.